The clone carrying this T cell receptor beta chain was counted a few times. This sample stems from a study of shared T cell receptors in the human thymus. Profiling relied on immunoSEQ multiplex PCR, and the TCRdb table lists in-frame clones only, not all of them. This sample yields over 450,000 clones, of which approximately 80% are seen a single time; 0.013% belongs to the top ten. The same data also went into a second study, on human thymus T cells.

The clonotype was recovered from a boy under three years old with a congenital heart defect. Sequencing was performed on thymocytes.

The CDR3 nucleotides are TGTGCCAGCAGTCAAGGGACTCGGGGTGAAAAACTGTTTTTT. It encodes CASSQGTRGEKLFF. The chain is built from TRBV6-6 and TRBJ1-4; tentative D call: TRBD1 (5 bases). This CDR3 region has 14 residues. V dropped 5 bases and J dropped 7 bases, with 14 bases sitting between them. The germline CDR1 and CDR2 sequences are MNHNY and SVGAGI (reference sequence).